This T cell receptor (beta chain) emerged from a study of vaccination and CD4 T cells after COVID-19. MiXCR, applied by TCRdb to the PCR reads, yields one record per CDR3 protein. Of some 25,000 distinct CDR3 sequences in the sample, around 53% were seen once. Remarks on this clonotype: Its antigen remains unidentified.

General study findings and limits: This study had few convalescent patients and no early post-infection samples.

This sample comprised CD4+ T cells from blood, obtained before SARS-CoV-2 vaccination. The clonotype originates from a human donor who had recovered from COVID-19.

CDR3 in amino acids: CSARSAGGSSYEQYF. In DNA form, the CDR3 reads TGCAGTGCTAGATCGGCAGGCGGGAGCTCCTACGAGCAGTACTTC. The chain uses TRBV20-1 and TRBJ2-7; 7 positions agree with TRBD2. Germline V lookup: CDR1 DFQATT, CDR2 SNEGSKA (reference sequence). Trimming at V came to 2 bases and at J to 0 bases, leaving 7 bases not matched to a gene. This CDR3 region has 15 residues.